The 27 T cell receptor beta chains listed next were all sequenced from one sample in a study of cytomegalovirus exposure and HLA in healthy donors. In the PCR, 60 Vbeta and 13 Jbeta primers were used. TCRdb's copy holds only in-frame clones and misses some; the assay was immunoSEQ multiplex PCR. The sample has about 190,000 clones; roughly 80% are singletons. The specimen was PBMCs. Receptors were obtained from a man aged 45-60 years in good health and CMV-seronegative.

This chain links TRBV4-3 with TRBJ2-1; TRBD2 is a possible D gene (6 bases). The V end lost 3 bases, the J end lost 8 bases, and 14 bases lay between the germline ends. Germline lookup yields CDR1 LGHNA and CDR2 YSLEER. This CDR3 has 14 amino acids. The CDR3 region has the DNA TGCGCCAGCAGCCACCGTTTCAGGGACTATGAGCAGTTCTTC. Amino acid sequence: CASSHRFRDYEQFF.

CDR3 protein: CAWSVTGRFGYTF. CDR3 bases: TGTGCCTGGAGTGTAACAGGGCGTTTTGGCTACACCTTC. The chain recombines TRBV30 with TRBJ1-2; tentative D call: TRBD1 (6 bases). The CDR3 extends over 13 amino acids. CDR1 and CDR2 (germline): GTSNPN, SVGIG (reference sequence). V lost 0 bases to trimming and J lost 7 bases, with 12 bases between them.

J is TRBJ2-3 and V is TRBV4-3, with D possibly TRBD2 on 5 matching bases. Per the germline V gene, CDR1 is LGHNA and CDR2 is YSLEER. This CDR3 is built from 14 residues. V was clipped by 6 bases and J by 6 bases, with 16 bases between them. The CDR3 bases are TGCGCCAGCAGTCCTCGAGAAGGCGGGGATACGCAGTATTTT. As protein: CASSPREGGDTQYF.

J is TRBJ2-7 and V is TRBV6-5; 8 positions match TRBD1. After removal of 2 bases from V and 0 bases from J, the junction contained 6 bases not matched to a gene. The CDR3 consists of 16 residues. Germline loops: CDR1 MNHEY, CDR2 SVGAGI. CDR3 bases: TGTGCCAGCAGTTACCGGGGGACAGGAGGCTCCTACGAGCAGTACTTC. Translation: CASSYRGTGGSYEQYF.

The chain recombines TRBV7-3 with TRBJ2-1; TRBD1 matches at 10 bases. This CDR3 contains 13 residues. The germline V gene encodes CDR1 SGHTA and CDR2 FQGTGA. The J segment lost 8 bases and the V segment lost 4 bases, leaving 2 bases of the junction unmatched. Here the CDR3 reads CASSSTGGDEQFF. DNA of the CDR3: TGTGCCAGCAGCTCGACAGGGGGCGATGAGCAGTTCTTC.

The rearrangement links TRBV18 to TRBJ1-1, with D possibly being TRBD1 (6 bases). The V gene lost 11 bases and the J gene lost 6 bases, with 22 bases spanning the gap. This CDR3 is built from 14 residues. In germline, CDR1 is KGHSH, CDR2 LQKENI. The CDR3 DNA is TGTGCCTCCGCGGGGGGGGCTGAACTTTCTGAAGCTTTCTTT. It translates to CASAGGAELSEAFF.

This chain connects TRBV30 to TRBJ2-5; TRBD1 might be the D (5 bases). V lost 2 bases, J lost 1 base, and 8 bases lay in between. The length of the CDR3 is 13 residues. Germline loops: CDR1 GTSNPN, CDR2 SVGIG (reference sequence). In nucleotides, the CDR3 is TGTGCCTGGAGTCAGGGCCCCCAAGAGACCCAGTACTTC. This encodes CAWSQGPQETQYF.

The rearrangement links TRBV6-6 to TRBJ1-2; D is perhaps TRBD1 (5 bases). This CDR3 has 16 residues. From germline, CDR1 is MNHNY and CDR2 SVGAGI (reference sequence). V shed 0 bases and J shed 0 bases, with 11 bases lying between them. CDR3 sequence (DNA): TGTGCCAGCAGTTACTCGATACAGGCCACTAACTATGGCTACACCTTC. Translated, it gives CASSYSIQATNYGYTF.

This chain connects TRBV6-5 to TRBJ1-6; D perhaps matches TRBD1 (5 bases). Trimming took off 4 bases at V and 4 bases at J, with 14 bases between the two ends. The CDR3 is made up of 16 amino acids. Germline assignment: CDR1 MNHEY and CDR2 SVGAGI. CDR3 in DNA: TGTGCCAGCAGTTGGGACTCTAAGAGATATAATTCACCCCTCCACTTT. It specifies CASSWDSKRYNSPLHF.

The chain joins TRBV27 to TRBJ1-6; 8 bases align to TRBD1. The CDR3 has 15 residues. The J segment lost 4 bases and the V segment lost 4 bases, leaving 3 bases of the junction unmatched. Per germline, CDR1 MNHEY and CDR2 SMNVEV (reference sequence). CDR3 residues: CASSSRDRYNSPLHF. The CDR3 coding sequence is TGTGCCAGCAGTTCCCGGGACAGGTATAATTCACCCCTCCACTTT.

The CDR3 loop reads CASSKGGDGQSSGNTIYF. DNA of the CDR3: TGTGCCAGCAGCAAAGGGGGAGATGGACAGAGCTCTGGAAACACCATATATTTT. The chain is built from TRBV21-1 and TRBJ1-3; the tabulated D call, TRBD1, remains unverified against the DNA. TRBV21-1 has pseudogene status. The CDR3 loop spans 18 amino acids.

The CDR3, as DNA: TGCGCCAGCAGCGTGGGACAGGGAGATGAAAAACTGTTTTTT. Residues: CASSVGQGDEKLFF. This chain connects TRBV5-1 to TRBJ1-4, with TRBD1 identical over 9 bases. This CDR3 has 14 residues. The V gene end was trimmed by 4 bases and the J gene end by 6 bases; junction bases not matched to a gene: 4. The V gene's germline CDR1 is SGHRS and CDR2 YFSETQ.

The CDR3 DNA is TGTGCCAGCAGCTTCGGTCGTGACACCGGGGAGCTGTTTTTT. Protein sequence: CASSFGRDTGELFF. V and J are TRBV7-2 and TRBJ2-2, with D uncertain. This CDR3 spans 14 amino acids. The germline CDR1 and CDR2 sequences are SGHTA and FQGNSA. Deletions cut 3 bases from V and 3 bases from J, with 8 bases between.

This rearrangement joins TRBV5-6 to TRBJ2-5, with 8 nucleotides matching TRBD2. The end of the DNA is better explained by TRBJ2-7, so the J call may be wrong. Germline V lookup: CDR1 SGHDT, CDR2 YYEEEE. The CDR3 runs 15 residues. CDR3 region: CASSGRGGRGYEQYF. The CDR3 DNA is TGTGCCAGCAGCGGCCGGGGGGGCCGCGGTTACGAGCAGTACTTC.

There are a few counts of this clone. This chain links TRBV6-6 with TRBJ1-2; 7 positions agree with TRBD1. The V gene's germline CDR1 is MNHNY and CDR2 SVGAGI (reference sequence). The CDR3 consists of 14 residues. V shed 5 bases, J shed 7 bases, and the junction held 10 bases outside the gene matches. The CDR3 here is CASSTLQGLGGYTF. In DNA, the CDR3 is TGTGCCAGCAGTACCCTACAGGGGCTCGGTGGCTACACCTTC.

A word on this clone: Its ends do not fully match the called genes, so a read error is possible. V and J are TRBV11-2 and TRBJ2-7; D gene ambiguous. From germline, CDR1 is SGHAT and CDR2 FQNNGV. CDR3 length equals 14 residues. DNA of the CDR3: TGTGCCAGCAGATTAGGGTTCAGCTCCTACGAGCAGTACTTC. The encoded protein is CASRLGFSSYEQYF.

The CDR3 reads CASSEPEPVSPLHF. DNA for the CDR3: TGTGCCAGCAGTGAACCAGAACCTGTTTCACCCCTCCACTTT. The J gene is TRBJ1-6, the V gene TRBV25-1, with D uncertain. The CDR3 totals 14 residues. Between the trimmed V and J ends, which lost 2 bases and 9 bases, there was a span of 11 bases. Per the germline V gene, CDR1 is MGHDK and CDR2 is SYGVNS.

In its sample, this clone was seen a few times. The gene calls are TRBV5-6 and TRBJ1-2, with a tentative D call TRBD1 (5 bases). The CDR3 runs 13 residues. V was shortened by 4 bases and J by 3 bases, with 10 bases between the two germline ends. In germline, CDR1 is SGHDT, CDR2 YYEEEE. CDR3 nucleotide sequence: TGTGCCAGCAGCCGAAACAGGTACTATGGCTACACCTTC. Translated: CASSRNRYYGYTF.

The V gene is TRBV7-9, the J gene TRBJ1-4, with 8 bases fitting TRBD1. The V segment lost 3 bases and the J segment 8 bases; nucleotides outside the gene matches: 8. The CDR3 is 15 amino acids. Germline CDR1 reads SEHNR; CDR2 reads FQNEAQ (reference sequence). CDR3 bases: TGTGCCAGCAGCTTTACCGGGACAGGTGGCGAAAAACTGTTTTTT. It specifies CASSFTGTGGEKLFF.

This clone was observed a handful of times. The V and J genes are TRBV7-2 and TRBJ1-5; no firm D call. Germline CDR1 SGHTA, CDR2 FQGNSA. Trimming removed 4 bases at V and 6 bases at J, with 13 bases between. There are 14 residues in the CDR3. The CDR3 sequence: CASSSLGPGQPQHF. The CDR3 DNA is TGTGCCAGCAGCTCACTGGGCCCAGGTCAGCCCCAGCATTTT.

The J gene is TRBJ1-1, the V gene TRBV19; 12 nucleotides agree with TRBD1. The CDR3 is 17 residues long. V was clipped by 3 bases and J by 7 bases; unmatched bases: 12. The germline CDR1 and CDR2 sequences are LNHDA and SQIVND (reference sequence). The CDR3 DNA reads TGTGCCAGTAGTATCGGGATTGGGGGACAGGGGGCCGGTGAAGCTTTCTTT. Protein sequence: CASSIGIGGQGAGEAFF. The variable domain in full, with the rest retrieved from reference TRBV19 and TRBJ1-1, is DGGITQSPKYLFRKEGQNVTLSCEQNLNHDAMYWYRQDPGQGLRLIYYSQIVNDFQKGDIAEGYSVSREKKESFPLTVTSAQKNPTAFYLCASSIGIGGQGAGEAFFGQGTRLTVV.

The rearrangement uses TRBV9 and TRBJ2-7; 7 bases are shared with TRBD1. This CDR3 comprises 12 residues. Germline assignment: CDR1 SGDLS and CDR2 YYNGEE. J lost 6 bases, V lost 4 bases, and 4 bases had no gene match. The CDR3 DNA is TGTGCCAGCAGCACCGACAGGGCCGAGCAGTACTTC. This gives the protein CASSTDRAEQYF.

In its sample, this clone was seen once. The chain recombines TRBV5-7 with TRBJ1-2; D may be TRBD1 (5 bases). TRBV5-7 is flagged as an ORF with uncertain function. The CDR3 length is 16 residues. The ends were cut back, 0 bases at V and 6 bases at J, with 18 bases in the middle. The CDR3 protein is CASSLAKGRIFHGYTF. CDR3 DNA: TGTGCCAGCAGCTTGGCCAAGGGGCGCATCTTCCATGGCTACACCTTC.

Only a few counts were recorded for this clone. The rearrangement uses TRBV10-3 and TRBJ2-2; 7 nucleotides agree with TRBD1. With V trimmed by 6 bases and J by 4 bases, 8 bases remained unmatched. The CDR3 totals 15 residues. From germline, CDR1 is ENHRY and CDR2 SYGVKD. As DNA, the CDR3 is TGTGCCATCAGACCCAGGGGGAATTTCACCGGGGAGCTGTTTTTT. Its translation is CAIRPRGNFTGELFF.

The rearrangement links TRBV5-1 to TRBJ2-7; D gene ambiguous. V lost 0 bases and J lost 2, with 6 bases in between. Germline-derived CDR1 and CDR2 are SGHRS and YFSETQ. The CDR3 extends over 13 amino acids. The CDR3: CASSLGSPYEQYF. The CDR3 nucleotides are TGCGCCAGCAGCTTGGGCAGTCCCTACGAGCAGTACTTC.

The V call is TRBV7-2, the J call TRBJ2-7; 10 bases align to TRBD1. The ends lost 5 bases at V and 6 bases at J; junction bases unmatched: 4. Germline V gene data show CDR1 as SGHTA and CDR2 as FQGNSA. The CDR3 length is 13 residues. The CDR3, as DNA: TGTGCCAGCAGCGACGACAGGGGGCGCGAGCAGTACTTC. Amino acid sequence: CASSDDRGREQYF.

About this clone: Germline is not matched at one junction end, which may reflect a read error. Additional DNA sequences in this sample encode the identical CDR3. V gene TRBV10-3 combines with J gene TRBJ1-3; unclear D gene. Per the germline V gene, CDR1 is ENHRY and CDR2 is SYGVKD. This CDR3 has 12 residues. CDR3: CAISGAGNTIYF. Written as DNA, the CDR3 is TGCGCCATCAGCGGAGCCGGAAACACCATATATTTT.